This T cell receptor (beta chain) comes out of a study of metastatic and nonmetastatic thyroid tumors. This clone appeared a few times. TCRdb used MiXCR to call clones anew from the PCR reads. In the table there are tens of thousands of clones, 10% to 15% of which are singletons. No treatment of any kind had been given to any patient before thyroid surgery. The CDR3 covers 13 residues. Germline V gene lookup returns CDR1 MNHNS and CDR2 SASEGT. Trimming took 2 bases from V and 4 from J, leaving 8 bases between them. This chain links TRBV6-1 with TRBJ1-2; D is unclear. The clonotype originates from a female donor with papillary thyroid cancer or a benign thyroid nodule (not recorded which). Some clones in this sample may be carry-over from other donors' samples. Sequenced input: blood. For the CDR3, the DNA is TGTGCCAGCAGTGAATGGGCGACCTATGGCTACACCTTC. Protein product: CASSEWATYGYTF.